This entry describes one TCR beta chain. What it binds is unknown. The data derive from a study of a mutant IDH1 vaccine in newly diagnosed glioma. This CDR3 comprises 13 residues. The V and J ends lost 6 bases and 0 bases respectively, with 12 bases between them. Germline assignment: CDR1 GTSNPN and CDR2 SVGIG (reference sequence). Profiling relied on immunoSEQ multiplex PCR, and the TCRdb table lists in-frame clones only, not all of them. The sample consists of fewer than 90,000 clones, approximately 84% of them appearing once. Time point: week 35, safety follow-up. Vaccination used 300 ug of mutant IDH1 20-mer peptide per dose, with topical imiquimod.

The clonotype originates from a man younger than 35 with glioma. Sequenced material: PBMCs, taken from a glioma patient whose treatment included an IDH1 peptide vaccine. The chain couples TRBV30 to TRBJ2-7; perhaps TRBD2 as D (6 bases). The CDR3 sequence: CACAGLNSYEQYF. Written as DNA, the CDR3 is TGTGCCTGTGCGGGACTCAACTCCTACGAGCAGTACTTC.